This T cell receptor beta chain was identified during a study of blood T cell repertoires in COVID-19. Generated by immunoSEQ multiplex PCR, the TCRdb table keeps only in-frame clones and is missing some. The table includes 250,000 or so clones, about four fifths detected once. This clone appeared a single time. Trimming cost V 6 bases and J 3 bases, with 15 bases left between them. Germline V gene sequence: CDR1 MDHEN, CDR2 SYDVKM. The CDR3 is made up of 15 amino acids. Sequencing used peripheral blood. The source is a man aged 25 to 45 who had recovered from COVID-19. The gene calls are TRBV28 and TRBJ1-5; weak D call: TRBD1 (6 bases). The CDR3 spells CASRAGASLNQPQHF. The CDR3 DNA reads TGTGCCAGCAGGGCAGGGGCTTCTCTCAATCAGCCCCAGCATTTT.